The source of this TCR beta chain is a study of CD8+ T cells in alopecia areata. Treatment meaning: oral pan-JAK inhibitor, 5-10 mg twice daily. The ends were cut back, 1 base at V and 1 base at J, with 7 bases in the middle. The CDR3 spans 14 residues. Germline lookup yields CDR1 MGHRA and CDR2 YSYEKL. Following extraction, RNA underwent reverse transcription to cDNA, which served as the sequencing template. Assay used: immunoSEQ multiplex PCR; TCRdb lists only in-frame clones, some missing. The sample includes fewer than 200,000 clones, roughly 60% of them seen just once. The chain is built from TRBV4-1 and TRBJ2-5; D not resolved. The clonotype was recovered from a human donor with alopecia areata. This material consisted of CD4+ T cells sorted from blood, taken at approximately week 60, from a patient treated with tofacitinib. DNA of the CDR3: TGCGCCAGCAGCCAAGTTCCAGGCCAAGAGACCCAGTACTTC. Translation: CASSQVPGQETQYF.